Shown below are 26 T cell receptor beta chains from a single sample sequenced in a study of identical twins. Using its own MiXCR run on the 5' RACE reads, TCRdb lists one record per CDR3 protein. The table lists about 790,000 distinct CDR3 sequences, 15% to 20% of them singletons. The same data also contributed to another study, on T cells expressing NK-cell markers.

Sequenced sample: PBMCs. The receptors were sampled from a woman between 18 and 29 years old in good health.

This clonotype showed up many times. V is TRBV18 and J is TRBJ1-2, with TRBD1 identical over 8 bases. Germline CDR1 KGHSH, CDR2 LQKENI. J was trimmed by 6 bases and V by 6 bases; bases with no gene match: 3. The CDR3 runs to 12 residues. CDR3 coding DNA: TGTGCCAGCTCGTCGGACAGGGATGGCTACACCTTC. This gives the protein CASSSDRDGYTF.

This clonotype was counted only a few times. V gene TRBV7-6 combines with J gene TRBJ2-7, with TRBD1 matching 12 bases. Per germline, CDR1 SGHVS and CDR2 FNYEAQ. The CDR3 spans 16 residues. The ends lost 1 base at V and 4 bases at J; junction bases unmatched: 5. This CDR3 is CASSLEGTGGTYEQYF. The CDR3 nucleotides are TGTGCCAGCAGCTTAGAGGGGACAGGGGGCACGTACGAGCAGTACTTC. Variable domain in full (rest from reference TRBV7-6 and TRBJ2-7): GAGVSQSPRYKVTKRGQDVALRCDPISGHVSLYWYRQALGQGPEFLTYFNYEAQQDKSGLPNDRFSAERPEGSISTLTIQRTEQRDSAMYRCASSLEGTGGTYEQYFGPGTRLTVT.

The V gene is TRBV6-2 or TRBV6-3, the J gene TRBJ2-7; 8 nucleotides align to TRBD1. CDR1 and CDR2 (germline): MNHEY, SVGEGT. V trimming: 7 bases; J trimming: 7 bases; junction bases outside the gene matches: 15. The CDR3 is 15 residues long. The CDR3 reads CASNSNQGALGEQYF. CDR3 coding DNA: TGTGCCAGCAACTCCAATCAGGGGGCGTTGGGTGAGCAGTACTTC.

V and J are TRBV10-3 and TRBJ2-7, with 9 positions matching TRBD1. The CDR3 length is 16 residues. Unmatched junction bases numbered 10, after V lost 4 bases and J lost 3 bases. The V gene's germline CDR1 is ENHRY and CDR2 SYGVKD. The CDR3 coding sequence is TGTGCCATCAGTGGGATCCGACAGGGGGATGGCTACGAGCAGTACTTC. Translated: CAISGIRQGDGYEQYF.

The sample holds a few counts of this clonotype. The chain has TRBV15 and TRBJ2-3; D gene uncertain. CDR3 length equals 15 residues. The germline V gene has CDR1 LNHNV and CDR2 YYDKDF (reference sequence). Trimming left V 0 bases short and J 6 bases short, with 13 bases between. For the CDR3, the DNA is TGTGCCACCAGCAGAGATAGTCACATGGGGGATACGCAGTATTTT. It specifies CATSRDSHMGDTQYF.

This chain links TRBV7-3 with TRBJ1-1; D gene unclear. V gave up 5 bases and J gave up 4 bases, with 11 bases separating them. CDR3 length: 13 amino acids. Germline V lookup: CDR1 SGHTA, CDR2 FQGTGA. The CDR3 sequence is CASSLDPSTEAFF. CDR3 bases: TGTGCCAGCAGCCTTGACCCGAGCACTGAAGCTTTCTTT. The variable domain in full, with the rest retrieved from reference TRBV7-3 and TRBJ1-1, is GAGVSQTPSNKVTEKGKYVELRCDPISGHTALYWYRQSLGQGPEFLIYFQGTGAADDSGLPNDRFFAVRPEGSVSTLKIQRTERGDSAVYLCASSLDPSTEAFFGQGTRLTVV.

This sequence joins TRBV12-3 or TRBV12-4 and TRBJ1-2, with D maybe TRBD1 (5 bases). The CDR3 consists of 20 residues. V lost 7 bases and J lost 1, with 31 bases in between. The CDR3 reads CASTSLSEVSGQFRNYGYTF. CDR3 coding DNA: TGTGCCAGCACCTCCCTATCTGAGGTTTCCGGACAATTTCGTAACTATGGCTACACCTTC.

This clonotype was seen many times. The V and J genes are TRBV4-2 and TRBJ2-2; either TRBD1 or TRBD2 may supply D (5 bases each). V lost 0 bases, J lost 4 bases, and 12 bases lay in between. The CDR3 spans 16 residues. The V gene's germline CDR1 is LGHNA and CDR2 YNFKEQ. CDR3 sequence reads: CASSQEPGRLTGELFF. In DNA, the CDR3 is TGTGCCAGCAGCCAAGAACCGGGACGGCTCACCGGGGAGCTGTTTTTT.

V and J are TRBV25-1 and TRBJ1-1; the D gene is possibly TRBD1 (5 bases). V lost 5 bases and J lost 6, with 16 bases in between. The CDR3 has 14 amino acids. Germline V gene data show CDR1 as MGHDK and CDR2 as SYGVNS. CDR3: CASSHPGGTPEAFF. The CDR3, as DNA: TGTGCCAGCAGTCATCCGGGAGGGACCCCTGAAGCTTTCTTT.

This clonotype has a count of ten or more. This chain's CDR3 is CASGSPNGETQYF. CDR3 DNA: TGTGCCAGTGGGTCCCCGAACGGGGAGACCCAGTACTTC. The V gene is TRBV7-8, the J gene TRBJ2-5; D uncertain. Germline-derived CDR1 and CDR2 are SGHVS and FQNEAQ. This CDR3 region has 13 residues. Between the trimmed V and J ends, which lost 9 bases and 5 bases, there was a span of 16 bases.

The chain joins TRBV15 to TRBJ2-7; the D gene is possibly TRBD1 (5 bases). The CDR3 has 13 residues. Trimming removed 6 bases from V and 5 bases from J, with 14 bases in between. Looked up from germline, CDR1 is LNHNV and CDR2 is YYDKDF (reference sequence). The CDR3 reads CATRRRAVNEQYF. The CDR3 bases are TGTGCCACCAGACGCAGGGCGGTAAACGAGCAGTACTTC.

This clonotype was observed a handful of times. The CDR3 here is CASSFWFETQYF. CDR3 in DNA: TGTGCCAGCAGTTTTTGGTTTGAGACCCAGTACTTC. V usage is TRBV12-3 or TRBV12-4 and J usage is TRBJ2-5; D not resolved. The CDR3 has 12 residues. V was clipped by 3 bases and J by 5 bases, with 7 bases between them.

The V gene is TRBV29-1, the J gene TRBJ2-5, with D possibly TRBD2 on 6 matching bases. The V gene's germline CDR1 is SQVTM and CDR2 ANQGSEA. The CDR3 spans 16 residues. Trimming took 7 bases from V and 5 from J, leaving 26 bases between them. As DNA, the CDR3 is TGCAGCGCGGGGGATGGGACTGGTTCGTCTGTGGAGACCCAGTACTTC. Protein: CSAGDGTGSSVETQYF.

V gene TRBV29-1 combines with J gene TRBJ2-1; 12 bases map to TRBD2. The junction had 9 bases not matched to a gene; V was cut back by 4 bases and J by 2 bases. This CDR3 is 17 amino acids long. Germline loops: CDR1 SQVTM, CDR2 ANQGSEA. CDR3 loop: CSVVGLAGGPTYNEQFF. CDR3 nucleotides: TGCAGCGTTGTCGGGCTAGCGGGAGGGCCAACCTACAATGAGCAGTTCTTC.

The rearrangement uses TRBV20-1 and TRBJ1-2; no firm D call. This CDR3 has 11 residues. Between the trimmed V and J ends, which lost 5 bases and 0 bases, there was a span of 4 bases. The germline V gene has CDR1 DFQATT and CDR2 SNEGSKA (reference sequence). CDR3 DNA sequence: TGCAGTGCTCGGTCTAACTATGGCTACACCTTC. Protein: CSARSNYGYTF.

This clonotype turned up a few times. The rearrangement uses TRBV5-1 and TRBJ2-1; 11 nucleotides agree with TRBD1. The ends lost 8 bases at V and 0 bases at J; junction bases unmatched: 10. This CDR3 region has 17 residues. CDR1 is SGHRS, CDR2 YFSETQ, per germline. This chain's CDR3 is CARQDRGLGSSYNEQFF. The CDR3 DNA follows: TGCGCCAGACAGGACAGGGGGCTTGGTAGCTCCTACAATGAGCAGTTCTTC.

This clonotype was seen a handful of times. V is TRBV20-1 and J is TRBJ2-1; 7 positions match TRBD2. Germline CDR1 DFQATT, CDR2 SNEGSKA (reference sequence). The CDR3 is 15 amino acids. The V and J ends lost 7 bases and 5 bases, in that order; junction bases with no gene match: 14. CDR3 nucleotides: TGCAGTGTTAGGCGGACTAGAACATTTAACAATGAGCAGTTCTTC. It codes for CSVRRTRTFNNEQFF.

The J gene is TRBJ2-1, the V gene TRBV5-1; 9 bases are a match to TRBD2. Germline V CDR1 and CDR2: SGHRS, YFSETQ. This CDR3 contains 15 residues. The trim removed 3 bases at V and 4 bases at J, leaving 5 bases unmatched. The CDR3: CASSYRTSAYNEQFF. CDR3 in DNA: TGCGCCAGCAGCTACCGGACTAGCGCATACAATGAGCAGTTCTTC.

This chain uses TRBV12-3 or TRBV12-4 with TRBJ1-2; 7 bases fit TRBD1. V was pared by 5 bases and J by 4 bases, with 10 bases of the junction left unmatched. CDR3 length: 15 amino acids. CDR3 sequence reads: CASSPKGAPGYGYTF. The CDR3 DNA reads as TGTGCCAGCAGTCCCAAGGGGGCGCCGGGCTATGGCTACACCTTC.

The V call is TRBV20-1, the J call TRBJ1-2; 11 bases agree with TRBD1. Germline V gene sequence: CDR1 DFQATT, CDR2 SNEGSKA (reference sequence). After removal of 6 bases from V and 4 bases from J, the junction contained 7 bases not matched to a gene. The CDR3 has 14 amino acids. CDR3 residues: CSASGTGGGYGYTF. The CDR3 nucleotides read TGCAGTGCCTCCGGGACAGGGGGAGGCTATGGCTACACCTTC.

The table lists this clonotype with a few counts. Here the CDR3 reads CASSYGDGRSEQFF. CDR3 bases: TGTGCCAGCAGTTACGGCGACGGCCGCAGTGAGCAGTTCTTC. The chain recombines TRBV6-2 or TRBV6-3 with TRBJ2-1, with D unclear. Germline-derived CDR1 and CDR2 are MNHEY and SVGEGT. Deletions cut 2 bases from V and 9 bases from J, with 14 bases between. There are 14 residues in the CDR3.

This clonotype was seen a handful of times. The J gene is TRBJ2-3, the V gene TRBV12-3 or TRBV12-4; D uncertain. This CDR3 is 11 amino acids long. The V end lost 5 bases, the J end lost 9 bases, and 9 bases lay between the germline ends. The CDR3 reads CASSPANTQYF. CDR3 DNA sequence: TGTGCCAGCAGTCCCGCCAACACGCAGTATTTT.

The chain recombines TRBV7-6 with TRBJ2-1; TRBD2 agrees at 10 bases. The CDR3 covers 15 residues. V lost 1 base and J lost 7; bases outside the gene matches: 4. The germline V gene has CDR1 SGHVS and CDR2 FNYEAQ. CDR3 protein: CASSLEPSGSNEQFF. The CDR3 DNA reads TGTGCCAGCAGCTTAGAGCCTAGCGGGAGTAATGAGCAGTTCTTC.

In its sample, this clonotype was seen a few times. The genes are TRBV12-3 or TRBV12-4 and TRBJ2-3; D gene ambiguous. Trimming shortened V by 3 bases and J by 2 bases, and 6 bases separated the two germline ends. The CDR3 sequence is 13 residues long. CDR3 bases: TGTGCCAGCAGTTTCTACCCCACAGATACGCAGTATTTT. Translating it yields CASSFYPTDTQYF.

J is TRBJ2-4 and V is TRBV27, with TRBD2 matching over 7 bases. The CDR3 runs 13 residues. J was trimmed by 6 bases and V by 4 bases; bases with no gene match: 3. Germline lookup yields CDR1 MNHEY and CDR2 SMNVEV (reference sequence). This CDR3 reads CASSWEGGNIQYF. The CDR3, as DNA: TGTGCCAGCAGTTGGGAGGGTGGAAACATTCAGTACTTC.

This clonotype occurred a few times. The chain carries TRBV12-3 or TRBV12-4 and TRBJ1-6; weak D call: TRBD1 (5 bases). The CDR3 consists of 15 residues. Trimming removed 3 bases from V and 5 bases from J, with 11 bases in between. The CDR3 loop is CASSFRVTDNSPLHF. DNA of the CDR3: TGTGCCAGCAGTTTCAGGGTGACAGATAATTCACCCCTCCACTTT.